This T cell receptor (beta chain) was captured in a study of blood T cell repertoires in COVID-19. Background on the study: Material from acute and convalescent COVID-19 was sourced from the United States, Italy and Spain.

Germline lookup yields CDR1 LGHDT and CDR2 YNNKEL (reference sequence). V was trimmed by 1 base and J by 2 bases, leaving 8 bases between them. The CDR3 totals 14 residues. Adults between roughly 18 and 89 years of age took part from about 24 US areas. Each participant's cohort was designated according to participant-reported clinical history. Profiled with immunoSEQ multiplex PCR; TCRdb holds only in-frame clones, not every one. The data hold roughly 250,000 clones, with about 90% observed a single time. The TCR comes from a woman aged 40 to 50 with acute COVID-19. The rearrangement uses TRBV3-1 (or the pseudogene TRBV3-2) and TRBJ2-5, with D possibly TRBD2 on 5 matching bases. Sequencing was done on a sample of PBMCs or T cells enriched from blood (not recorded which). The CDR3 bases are TGTGCCAGCAGCCAAGGGACTTATCAAGAGACCCAGTACTTC. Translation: CASSQGTYQETQYF.